The entry that follows covers one T cell receptor (beta chain) sequence. This clonotype was observed at least ten times. Its antigen is still unknown. Nothing much larger sits one base from this clone, and base qualities are not available. The sample originates from a study of prognosis after radiotherapy for stage I lung cancer (dated by TCRdb to the early 2020s). Background for the entire study: Between early 2018 and January 2019, around 19 patients with stage I NSCLC were enrolled in Nanjing, China. Ages in the cohort of 13 men and a handful of women ranged from roughly 53 to 84 years, with a median of 74. Squamous cell carcinoma histology was identified in seven patients, and adenocarcinoma histology was identified in more than ten patients. For each of the roughly 20 patients, one blood sample was taken before SBRT and one after, so the study sequenced approximately 38 samples in total. The study profiled peripheral blood TCR beta repertoires from stage I NSCLC patients before and after stereotactic body radiotherapy and related them to distant failure. Newly diagnosed primary stage I lung tumors occurred in around 13 patients, and oligometastatic NSCLC after surgical resection of the primary tumor occurred in four to six. Four of the 19 patients developed distant metastases after SBRT, at a median of approximately 7 months; the other 15 showed no significant progression. Concurrent therapy was not administered to any patient alongside SBRT. Image-guided IMRT or VMAT was used to deliver SBRT in 3 to 5 fractions at a biologically effective dose of at least 100 Gy. All patients were regarded as medically inoperable, because of comorbidities in over 10 patients and refusal of surgery in several patients.

Two rounds of multiplex PCR were performed to amplify the TCR beta CDR3 region from genomic DNA. In the first round of PCR, primers specific to each TRBV and TRBJ gene were used, and the primer sequences are filed in Chinese patent CN105087789A. Universal primers were used in the second PCR round. The Roche High Pure PCR Template Preparation Kit was used to extract genomic DNA from frozen PBMCs. Paired-end sequencing with 151 bp reads was performed on the libraries using an Illumina HiSeq 3000. On the authors' methods: CutAdapt was used to discard raw reads that did not contain the multiplex PCR primer sequences. High-quality paired reads were merged into contigs with PEAR. By aligning each contig to reference sequences, MiXCR assigned the TRB V, D and J gene segments to that contig. To remove sequencing errors, CDR3 sequences were clustered according to base quality and sequence similarity. Diversity was calculated as Shannon entropy divided by the natural log of the number of productive TCR sequences. To get clonality, Shannon entropy was divided by the natural log of the number of unique clonotypes, and that result was subtracted from one. The Youden index of ROC curves was used to select progression-free survival cut-offs for repertoire metrics, and analyses were performed in R 3.5.3. The raw public reads went through TCRdb reprocessing: fastp at Q25, MiXCR clone calling, in-frame beta chains kept. Identical CDR3 proteins give one entry, which carries the most common genes and DNA. TCRdb, rather than the study authors, made the V and J calls. The sample table lists about 14,000 distinct CDR3 sequences, roughly 27% of them with a count of one. The ten most abundant clones make up 10% to 15% of the sample.

The germline V gene encodes CDR1 ENHRY and CDR2 SYGVKD. The CDR3 measures 14 amino acids from cysteine to phenylalanine. The sequence is cut down to CDR3 DNA, 42 bases in frame from base 1. At the junction V is shortened by 11 bases and J by 4 bases; bases outside the gene matches: 6. General conclusions and limits of the study: Post-SBRT Shannon entropy and its change from baseline were lower in patients who developed distant metastases; baseline Shannon entropy was not associated with metastases. TRBV and TRBJ usage frequencies reportedly varied with metastasis status, involving two V genes at baseline and fewer than 10 V and two J genes after SBRT. After SBRT, the count of unique TCR clones dropped from a median of approximately 11,000 beforehand to about 6,800 afterward (Wilcoxon paired P=0.011). Limitations of the study included a small cohort and short follow-up, and the study findings need independent validation. Tumor specificity of expanded TCR clones was not determined. No adjustment for multiple comparisons was applied to any of the reported P values.

All patients had node-negative disease on CT and PET/CT, and none had a history of other malignancies or had previously received chemotherapy or radiotherapy. Roughly 6 milliliters of peripheral venous blood were drawn into EDTA tubes at each of two time points. Ficoll-Paque Plus density-gradient centrifugation was used to isolate PBMCs. Right after collection, samples were placed at -80 degrees C and kept there until analysis. The specimen was PBMCs, collected before or after stereotactic body radiation therapy (not recorded which). The chain employs TRBV10-3 and TRBJ2-2; 11 bases in between match TRBD2. The receptor was isolated from a donor over 45 with non-small cell lung cancer. The sequenced DNA is TGTGCCGTGGCGGGGACTAGCGGCACCGGGGAGCTGTTTTTT. Translated, it gives CAVAGTSGTGELFF.